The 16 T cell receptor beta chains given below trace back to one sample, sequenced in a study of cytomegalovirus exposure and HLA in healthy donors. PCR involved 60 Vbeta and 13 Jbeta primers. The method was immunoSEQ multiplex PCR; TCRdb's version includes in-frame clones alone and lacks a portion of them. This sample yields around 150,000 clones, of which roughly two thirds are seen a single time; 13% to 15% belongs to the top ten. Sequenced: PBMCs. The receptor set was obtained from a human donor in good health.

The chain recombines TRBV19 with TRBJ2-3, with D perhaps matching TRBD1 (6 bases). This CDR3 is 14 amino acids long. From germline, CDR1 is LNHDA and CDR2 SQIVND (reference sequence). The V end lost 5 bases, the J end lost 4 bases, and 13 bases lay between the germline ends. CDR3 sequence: CASSSARQADTQYF. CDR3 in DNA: TGTGCCAGTAGTTCAGCCCGACAGGCAGATACGCAGTATTTT.

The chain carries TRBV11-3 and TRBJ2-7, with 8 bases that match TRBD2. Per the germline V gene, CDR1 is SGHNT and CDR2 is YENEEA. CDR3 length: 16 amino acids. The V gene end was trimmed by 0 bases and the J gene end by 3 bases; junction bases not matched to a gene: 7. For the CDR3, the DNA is TGTGCCAGCAGCTTAGATGTGTCTAGCGGGCACTACGAGCAGTACTTC. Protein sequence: CASSLDVSSGHYEQYF.

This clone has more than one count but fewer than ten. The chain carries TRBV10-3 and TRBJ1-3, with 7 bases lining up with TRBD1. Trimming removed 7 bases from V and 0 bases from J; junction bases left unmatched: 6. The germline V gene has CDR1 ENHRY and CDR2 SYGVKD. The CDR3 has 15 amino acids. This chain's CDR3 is CAIKTTGHSGNTIYF. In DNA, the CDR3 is TGTGCCATCAAAACGACAGGGCACTCTGGAAACACCATATATTTT.

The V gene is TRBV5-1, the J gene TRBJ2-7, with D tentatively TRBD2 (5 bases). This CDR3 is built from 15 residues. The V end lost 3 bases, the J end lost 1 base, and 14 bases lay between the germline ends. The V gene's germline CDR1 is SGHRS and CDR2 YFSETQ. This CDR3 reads CASSSLRGSSYEQYF. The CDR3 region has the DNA TGCGCCAGCAGCTCCCTCCGAGGGAGTTCCTACGAGCAGTACTTC.

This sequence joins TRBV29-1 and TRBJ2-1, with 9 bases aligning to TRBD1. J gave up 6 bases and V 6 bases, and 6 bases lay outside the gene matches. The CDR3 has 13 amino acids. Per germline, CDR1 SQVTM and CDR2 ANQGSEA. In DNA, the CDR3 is TGCAGCGTAGCCGGGACAGGGATCAATGAGCAGTTCTTC. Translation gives CSVAGTGINEQFF.

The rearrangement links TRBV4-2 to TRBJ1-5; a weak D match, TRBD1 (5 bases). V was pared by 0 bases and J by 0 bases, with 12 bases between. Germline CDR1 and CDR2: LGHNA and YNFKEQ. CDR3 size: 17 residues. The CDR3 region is CASSQEGQTYSNQPQHF. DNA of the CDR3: TGTGCCAGCAGCCAAGAGGGGCAGACTTATAGCAATCAGCCCCAGCATTTT.

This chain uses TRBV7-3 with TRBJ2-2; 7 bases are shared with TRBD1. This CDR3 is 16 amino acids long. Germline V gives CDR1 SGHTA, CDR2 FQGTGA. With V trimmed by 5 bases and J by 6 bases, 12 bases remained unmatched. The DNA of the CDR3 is TGTGCCAGCAGCCCCAAGACAGGGAGAGAGGCCGGGGAGCTGTTTTTT. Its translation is CASSPKTGREAGELFF.

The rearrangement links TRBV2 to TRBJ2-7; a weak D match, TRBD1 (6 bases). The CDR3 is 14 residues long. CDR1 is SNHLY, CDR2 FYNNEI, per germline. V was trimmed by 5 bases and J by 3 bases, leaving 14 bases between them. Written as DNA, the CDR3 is TGTGCCAGCAGTTCGTTGGACAGCGACTACGAGCAGTACTTC. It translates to CASSSLDSDYEQYF. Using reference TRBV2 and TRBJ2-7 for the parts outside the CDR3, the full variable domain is EPEVTQTPSHQVTQMGQEVILRCVPISNHLYFYWYRQILGQKVEFLVSFYNNEISEKSEIFDDQFSVERPDGSNFTLKIRSTKLEDSAMYFCASSSLDSDYEQYFGPGTRLTVT.

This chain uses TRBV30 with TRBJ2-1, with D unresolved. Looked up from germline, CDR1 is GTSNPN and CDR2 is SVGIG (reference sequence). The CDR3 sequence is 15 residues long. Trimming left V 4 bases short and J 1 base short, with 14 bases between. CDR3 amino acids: CAWMVRQRSYNEQFF. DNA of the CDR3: TGTGCCTGGATGGTGCGGCAACGTTCCTACAATGAGCAGTTCTTC.

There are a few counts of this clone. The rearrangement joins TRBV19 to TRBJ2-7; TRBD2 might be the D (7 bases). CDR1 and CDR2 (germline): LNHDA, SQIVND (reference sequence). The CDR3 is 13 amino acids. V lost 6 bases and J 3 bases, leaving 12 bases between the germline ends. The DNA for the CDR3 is TGTGCCAGTAGAAGGGGGGGGGACTACGAGCAGTACTTC. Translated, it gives CASRRGGDYEQYF.

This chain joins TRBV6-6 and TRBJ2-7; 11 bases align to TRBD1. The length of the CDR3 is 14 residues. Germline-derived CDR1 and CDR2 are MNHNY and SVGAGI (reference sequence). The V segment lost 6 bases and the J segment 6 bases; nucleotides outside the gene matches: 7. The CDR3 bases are TGTGCCAGCAGCCCGGGACAGGGGGAGGCCGAGCAGTACTTC. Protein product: CASSPGQGEAEQYF.

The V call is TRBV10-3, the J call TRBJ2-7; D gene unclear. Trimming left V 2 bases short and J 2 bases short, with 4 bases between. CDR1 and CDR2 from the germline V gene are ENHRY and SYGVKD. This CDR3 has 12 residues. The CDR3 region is CAISEPTYEQYF. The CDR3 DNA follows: TGTGCCATCAGTGAGCCAACCTACGAGCAGTACTTC.

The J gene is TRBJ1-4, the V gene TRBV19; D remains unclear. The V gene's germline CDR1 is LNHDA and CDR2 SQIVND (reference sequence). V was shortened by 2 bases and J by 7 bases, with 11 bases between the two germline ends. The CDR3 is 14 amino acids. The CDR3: CASSIPSPGEKLFF. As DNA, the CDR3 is TGTGCCAGTAGTATACCCAGCCCAGGTGAAAAACTGTTTTTT.

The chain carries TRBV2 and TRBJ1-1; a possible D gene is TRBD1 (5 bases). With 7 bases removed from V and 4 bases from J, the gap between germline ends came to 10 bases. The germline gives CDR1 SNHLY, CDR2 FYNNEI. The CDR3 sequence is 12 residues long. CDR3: CASNGGGTEAFF. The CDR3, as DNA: TGTGCCAGCAACGGGGGAGGCACTGAAGCTTTCTTT.

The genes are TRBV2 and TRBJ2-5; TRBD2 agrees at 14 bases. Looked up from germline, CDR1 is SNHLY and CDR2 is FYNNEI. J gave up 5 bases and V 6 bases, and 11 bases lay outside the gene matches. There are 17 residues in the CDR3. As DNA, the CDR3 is TGTGCCAGCAGCGCTAGAAGACTAGCGGGGGGGGTGGAGACCCAGTACTTC. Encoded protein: CASSARRLAGGVETQYF.

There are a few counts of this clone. This CDR3 is CASSLDLASNEQFF. CDR3 DNA sequence: TGTGCCAGCAGCTTAGACCTAGCGAGCAATGAGCAGTTCTTC. This chain uses TRBV7-2 with TRBJ2-1, with D possibly matching TRBD2 (6 bases). Germline values: CDR1 SGHTA, CDR2 FQGNSA. This CDR3 is 14 amino acids long. V lost 1 base and J lost 6, with 10 bases in between. The variable domain in full, with the rest retrieved from reference TRBV7-2 and TRBJ2-1, is GAGVSQSPSNKVTEKGKDVELRCDPISGHTALYWYRQSLGQGLEFLIYFQGNSAPDKSGLPSDRFSAERTGGSVSTLTIQRTQQEDSAVYLCASSLDLASNEQFFGPGTRLTVL.